The 28 T cell receptor beta chains reported below all come from one sample, sequenced in a study of cytomegalovirus exposure and HLA in healthy donors. 13 Jbeta primers and 60 Vbeta primers were used for the PCR. The repertoire was sequenced with immunoSEQ multiplex PCR; TCRdb's copy has only in-frame clones and lacks some. This sample carries more than 95,000 clones, about 10% of them seen once, and the ten largest clones take 2.5% to 3.5%. Sequenced input: PBMCs. These receptors all come from a man aged 30 to 39 in good health and CMV-seronegative.

The DNA for the CDR3 is TGTGCCAGCAGTGGGACTAGCGGGATTTTCGGCGGGGAGCTGTTTTTT. Its protein is CASSGTSGIFGGELFF. This chain joins TRBV28 and TRBJ2-2; 13 bases are a match to TRBD2. CDR3 size: 16 residues. The V segment lost 5 bases and the J segment 7 bases; nucleotides outside the gene matches: 7. Germline loops: CDR1 MDHEN, CDR2 SYDVKM. Looking up the rest from reference TRBV28 and TRBJ2-2 gives the full variable domain: DVKVTQSSRYLVKRTGEKVFLECVQDMDHENMFWYRQDPGLGLRLIYFSYDVKMKEKGDIPEGYSVSREKKERFSLILESASTNQTSMYLCASSGTSGIFGGELFFGEGSRLTVL.

This clone was seen only a few times. V gene TRBV6-5 combines with J gene TRBJ2-7, with a tentative D call TRBD2 (5 bases). The V end lost 0 bases, the J end lost 3 bases, and 12 bases lay between the germline ends. Per germline, CDR1 MNHEY and CDR2 SVGAGI. The CDR3 spans 15 residues. The CDR3 sequence is CASSYSTKNVYEQYF. CDR3 DNA: TGTGCCAGCAGTTACTCGACTAAAAACGTCTACGAGCAGTACTTC.

The chain is built from TRBV10-3 and TRBJ2-6; weak D call: TRBD2 (5 bases). CDR3 length: 13 amino acids. The germline V gene has CDR1 ENHRY and CDR2 SYGVKD. V gave up 5 bases and J gave up 11 bases, with 13 bases separating them. The CDR3 spells CAISRRDPDVLTF. CDR3 DNA sequence: TGTGCCATCAGTCGCCGGGATCCTGACGTCCTGACTTTC.

This clone was picked up a small number of times. This chain uses TRBV28 with TRBJ1-4; D may be TRBD1 (5 bases). Deletions cut 2 bases from V and 0 bases from J, with 7 bases between. Germline V gene data show CDR1 as MDHEN and CDR2 as SYDVKM. The CDR3 is 15 amino acids. The chain's CDR3 is CASSLGGATNEKLFF. CDR3 nucleotide sequence: TGTGCCAGCAGTTTAGGGGGGGCAACTAATGAAAAACTGTTTTTT.

The J gene is TRBJ2-1, the V gene TRBV6-1, with 11 bases fitting TRBD2. This CDR3 contains 15 residues. V dropped 3 bases and J dropped 6; count of bases not matched to a gene: 4. Looked up from germline, CDR1 is MNHNS and CDR2 is SASEGT. Here the CDR3 reads CASSETSGAPNEQFF. Written as DNA, the CDR3 is TGTGCCAGCAGTGAGACTAGCGGGGCCCCCAATGAGCAGTTCTTC.

The chain uses TRBV30 and TRBJ1-4, with TRBD1 identical over 9 bases. From germline, CDR1 is GTSNPN and CDR2 SVGIG (reference sequence). CDR3 size: 14 residues. The V and J ends lost 3 bases and 8 bases, in that order; junction bases with no gene match: 7. CDR3 amino acids: CAWRNRGQGEKLFF. CDR3 in DNA: TGTGCCTGGAGAAACAGGGGGCAAGGAGAAAAACTGTTTTTT.

This clone has only a few counts. The J gene is TRBJ1-5, the V gene TRBV7-2; D call uncertain. The V gene lost 5 bases and the J gene lost 7 bases, with 18 bases spanning the gap. The germline V gene encodes CDR1 SGHTA and CDR2 FQGNSA. The CDR3 consists of 15 residues. Written as DNA, the CDR3 is TGTGCCAGCAGCCCAAACCGGGATTACGGGCAGCCCCAGCATTTT. This codes for CASSPNRDYGQPQHF.

A few counts support this clone. The chain combines TRBV7-2 with TRBJ2-1; a possible D gene is TRBD1 (6 bases). Looked up from germline, CDR1 is SGHTA and CDR2 is FQGNSA. The V and J ends lost 3 bases and 1 base respectively, with 10 bases between them. The CDR3 totals 15 residues. CDR3 sequence reads: CASSLQGSSYNEQFF. CDR3 in DNA: TGTGCCAGCAGCTTGCAGGGGAGTTCCTACAATGAGCAGTTCTTC.

V and J are TRBV18 and TRBJ2-5, with D perhaps TRBD2 (6 bases). CDR1 and CDR2 (germline): KGHSH, LQKENI. Trimming took 5 bases from V and 5 from J, leaving 12 bases between them. The CDR3 spans 13 residues. CDR3 bases: TGTGCCAGCTCATTAAGGAGGGACGAGACCCAGTACTTC. Protein: CASSLRRDETQYF.

The chain is built from TRBV30 and TRBJ2-4; D is possibly TRBD1 (5 bases). CDR1 and CDR2 (germline): GTSNPN, SVGIG (reference sequence). The length of the CDR3 is 17 residues. With 3 bases removed from V and 0 bases from J, the gap between germline ends came to 18 bases. CDR3 residues: CAWRPSDSSKAKNIQYF. The CDR3 DNA reads TGTGCCTGGAGGCCCTCCGACAGCTCAAAAGCCAAAAACATTCAGTACTTC.

CDR3: CSARTGGFANYEQYF. CDR3 coding DNA: TGCAGCGCACGGACAGGGGGCTTTGCTAACTACGAGCAGTACTTC. The chain has TRBV29-1 and TRBJ2-7; 11 bases match TRBD1. This CDR3 is 15 amino acids long. Germline V CDR1 and CDR2: SQVTM, ANQGSEA. V lost 7 bases and J lost 3; bases outside the gene matches: 11.

This chain links TRBV30 with TRBJ2-1; weak D call: TRBD2 (6 bases). CDR1 is GTSNPN, CDR2 SVGIG, per germline (reference sequence). V was shortened by 3 bases and J by 1 base, with 13 bases between the two germline ends. The length of the CDR3 is 15 residues. CDR3 sequence: CAWSRHSGSYNEQFF. The CDR3, as DNA: TGTGCCTGGAGCCGGCACAGCGGGTCCTACAATGAGCAGTTCTTC.

Comments on this clone: The CDR3 carries no conserved terminal phenylalanine or tryptophan, so it likely arises from a read error. The DNA is left out, because the CDR3 cannot be placed on it with certainty; the CDR3 is given as TCRdb lists it. The chain uses TRBV25-1 and TRBJ2-7; whether TRBD2, the table's D call, matches the DNA was not checked. The CDR3 spans 9 residues, counting both ends. Germline-derived CDR1 and CDR2 are MGHDK and SYGVNS. The CDR3 here is CARTRLASP.

This clone was detected only a few times. The sample has other DNA sequences that encode this CDR3 too. The chain joins TRBV5-6 to TRBJ1-3; possible D gene TRBD1, 5 bases. Germline loops: CDR1 SGHDT, CDR2 YYEEEE. CDR3 length: 15 amino acids. Trimming took 0 bases from V and 1 from J, leaving 8 bases between them. CDR3 protein: CASSLAGGSGNTIYF. The CDR3 DNA sequence: TGTGCCAGCAGCTTGGCCGGGGGGTCTGGAAACACCATATATTTT.

The rearrangement uses TRBV7-8 and TRBJ2-2, with 8 bases matching TRBD1. The CDR3 runs to 18 residues. The V gene end was trimmed by 0 bases and the J gene end by 0 bases; junction bases not matched to a gene: 6. Germline V gene sequence: CDR1 SGHVS, CDR2 FQNEAQ. CDR3 nucleotides: TGTGCCAGCAGCTTAGCCAGCCTGACAGGGGCGAACACCGGGGAGCTGTTTTTT. It translates to CASSLASLTGANTGELFF.

This clone was seen a few times. This chain joins TRBV5-4 and TRBJ2-7; TRBD2 matches 11 bases. The ends lost 0 bases at V and 3 bases at J; junction bases unmatched: 8. From germline, CDR1 is SGHNT and CDR2 YYREEE (reference sequence). The CDR3 length is 17 residues. The CDR3 sequence: CASSLEGSGRVDYEQYF. The CDR3 DNA follows: TGTGCCAGCAGCTTGGAAGGTAGCGGGAGGGTCGACTACGAGCAGTACTTC.

This clone was seen more than once but under ten times. The chain has TRBV28 and TRBJ2-2, with D tentatively TRBD1 (7 bases). V was cut by 2 bases and J by 0 bases, with 31 bases left in between. This CDR3 comprises 23 residues. CDR1 and CDR2 from the germline V gene are MDHEN and SYDVKM. CDR3 DNA: TGTGCCAGCAGTTTACGATCTGGGAGGTTGGGACAGCGACCTCCTACGAACACCGGGGAGCTGTTTTTT. This sequence encodes CASSLRSGRLGQRPPTNTGELFF.

V is TRBV28 and J is TRBJ2-7; D is unresolved. The germline V and J ends were trimmed by 4 bases and 4 bases, with 8 bases remaining between them. The CDR3 contains 12 residues. Germline V CDR1 and CDR2: MDHEN, SYDVKM. The CDR3 loop is CASSSITYEQYF. The CDR3 DNA reads TGTGCCAGCAGTTCCATTACTTACGAGCAGTACTTC.

A few counts support this clone. The V gene is TRBV5-1, the J gene TRBJ1-1, with 11 bases that match TRBD1. V lost 0 bases and J lost 4; bases outside the gene matches: 8. Per the germline V gene, CDR1 is SGHRS and CDR2 is YFSETQ. CDR3 length: 17 amino acids. This CDR3 is CASSLDWTGGAFTEAFF. For the CDR3, the DNA is TGCGCCAGCAGCTTGGACTGGACAGGGGGCGCGTTCACTGAAGCTTTCTTT. The variable domain in full, completed from reference TRBV5-1 and TRBJ1-1, reads KAGVTQTPRYLIKTRGQQVTLSCSPISGHRSVSWYQQTPGQGLQFLFEYFSETQRNKGNFPGRFSGRQFSNSRSEMNVSTLELGDSALYLCASSLDWTGGAFTEAFFGQGTRLTVV.

This clone was counted a few times. The chain carries TRBV5-4 and TRBJ1-2, with 7 bases identical to TRBD1. This CDR3 has 15 residues. V lost 3 bases, J lost 7 bases, and 12 bases stayed unmatched. Germline lookup yields CDR1 SGHNT and CDR2 YYREEE (reference sequence). CDR3 residues: CASSSQAATGTGYTF. CDR3 coding DNA: TGTGCCAGCAGCTCCCAGGCTGCGACAGGGACTGGCTACACCTTC. Drawing the rest from reference TRBV5-4 and TRBJ1-2, the complete variable domain is ETGVTQSPTHLIKTRGQQVTLRCSSQSGHNTVSWYQQALGQGPQFIFQYYREEENGRGNFPPRFSGLQFPNYSSELNVNALELDDSALYLCASSSQAATGTGYTFGSGTRLTVV.

This clone was seen a handful of times. V gene TRBV6-5 combines with J gene TRBJ2-7; 8 bases are a match to TRBD1. With 5 bases clipped from V and 5 bases from J, the junction kept 8 bases outside the gene matches. The CDR3 covers 14 residues. The germline V gene has CDR1 MNHEY and CDR2 SVGAGI. The CDR3 here is CASSNDRGGHEQYF. The DNA of the CDR3 is TGTGCCAGCAGTAACGACAGGGGTGGGCACGAGCAGTACTTC.

The chain recombines TRBV7-6 with TRBJ2-1, with 8 bases fitting TRBD2. J gave up 8 bases and V 5 bases, and 11 bases lay outside the gene matches. This CDR3 is built from 15 residues. Germline lookup yields CDR1 SGHVS and CDR2 FNYEAQ. CDR3 sequence: CASSHERAGVDEQFF. CDR3 sequence (DNA): TGTGCCAGCAGCCACGAACGAGCGGGAGTCGATGAGCAGTTCTTC.

The chain uses TRBV2 and TRBJ1-5; the D is unclear. Trimming left V 0 bases short and J 0 bases short, with 6 bases between. The CDR3 is 15 amino acids. CDR1 and CDR2 (germline): SNHLY, FYNNEI. This CDR3 reads CASSEAGSSNQPQHF. The CDR3 coding sequence is TGTGCCAGCAGTGAAGCGGGGAGTAGCAATCAGCCCCAGCATTTT.

V and J are TRBV10-3 and TRBJ1-1; D uncertain. The length of the CDR3 is 12 residues. The germline V gene encodes CDR1 ENHRY and CDR2 SYGVKD. V was cut by 0 bases and J by 12 bases, with 11 bases left in between. CDR3 residues: CAISESRGLSFF. CDR3 in DNA: TGTGCCATCAGTGAGTCGAGAGGGTTGTCTTTCTTT.

This clone was seen a few times. V and J are TRBV19 and TRBJ2-5, with a weak D call TRBD2 (5 bases). Trimming stripped 2 bases from V and 4 bases from J, with 14 bases between. CDR3 size: 15 residues. Germline V gene data show CDR1 as LNHDA and CDR2 as SQIVND (reference sequence). The CDR3 protein is CASSIRTWERETQYF. CDR3 DNA: TGTGCCAGTAGTATACGGACTTGGGAACGAGAGACCCAGTACTTC.

This clone was seen a handful of times. The rearrangement joins TRBV5-6 to TRBJ2-3; perhaps TRBD1 as D (6 bases). This CDR3 contains 15 residues. Trimming shortened V by 0 bases and J by 2 bases, and 10 bases separated the two germline ends. Germline CDR1 SGHDT, CDR2 YYEEEE. CDR3 residues: CASSLGDRTTDTQYF. CDR3 in DNA: TGTGCCAGCAGCTTGGGCGACAGGACCACAGATACGCAGTATTTT.

This clone was observed a few times. V gene TRBV5-1 combines with J gene TRBJ2-5, with D uncertain. Germline V gene lookup returns CDR1 SGHRS and CDR2 YFSETQ. The CDR3 loop spans 12 amino acids. Trimming left V 0 bases short and J 3 bases short, with 3 bases between. This CDR3 reads CASSLVEETQYF. CDR3 nucleotide sequence: TGCGCCAGCAGCTTGGTAGAAGAGACCCAGTACTTC.

This clone was observed a handful of times. J is TRBJ1-2 and V is TRBV14; TRBD1 aligns across 9 bases. CDR3 size: 14 residues. The germline CDR1 and CDR2 sequences are SGHDN and FVKESK. The ends lost 1 base at V and 6 bases at J; junction bases unmatched: 3. The CDR3 loop is CASSQVQGADGYTF. The CDR3 DNA sequence: TGTGCCAGCAGCCAAGTACAGGGGGCAGATGGCTACACCTTC.